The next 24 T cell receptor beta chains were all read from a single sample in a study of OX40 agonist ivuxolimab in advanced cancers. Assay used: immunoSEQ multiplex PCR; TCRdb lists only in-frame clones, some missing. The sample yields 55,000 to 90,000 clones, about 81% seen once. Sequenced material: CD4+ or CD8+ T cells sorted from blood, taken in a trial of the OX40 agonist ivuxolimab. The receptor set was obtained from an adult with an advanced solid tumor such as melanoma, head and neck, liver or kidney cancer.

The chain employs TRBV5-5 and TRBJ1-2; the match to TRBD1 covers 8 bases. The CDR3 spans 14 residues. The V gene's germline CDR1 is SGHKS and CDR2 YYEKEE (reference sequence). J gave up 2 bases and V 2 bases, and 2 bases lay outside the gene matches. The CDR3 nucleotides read TGTGCCAGCAGCTTCAGGGGGCCAAACTATGGCTACACCTTC. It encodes CASSFRGPNYGYTF.

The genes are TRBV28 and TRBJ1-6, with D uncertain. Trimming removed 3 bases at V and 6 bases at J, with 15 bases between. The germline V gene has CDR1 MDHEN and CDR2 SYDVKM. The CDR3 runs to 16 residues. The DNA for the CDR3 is TGTGCCAGCAGTTTCCCCCTGGGTCAGTCTAATTCACCCCTCCACTTT. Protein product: CASSFPLGQSNSPLHF.

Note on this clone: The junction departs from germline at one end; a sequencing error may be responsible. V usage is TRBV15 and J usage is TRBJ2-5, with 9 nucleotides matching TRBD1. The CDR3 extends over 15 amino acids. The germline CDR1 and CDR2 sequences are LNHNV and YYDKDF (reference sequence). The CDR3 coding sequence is TGTGCCACCCTGACAGGGACAGGGCCTCAAGGGACCCAGTACTTC. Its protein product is CATLTGTGPQGTQYF.

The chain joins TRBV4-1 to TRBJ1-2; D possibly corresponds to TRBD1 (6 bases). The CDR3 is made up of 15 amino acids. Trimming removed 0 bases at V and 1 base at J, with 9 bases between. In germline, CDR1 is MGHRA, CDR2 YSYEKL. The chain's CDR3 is CASSQDSGVNYGYTF. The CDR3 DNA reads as TGCGCCAGCAGCCAAGATTCAGGGGTTAACTATGGCTACACCTTC.

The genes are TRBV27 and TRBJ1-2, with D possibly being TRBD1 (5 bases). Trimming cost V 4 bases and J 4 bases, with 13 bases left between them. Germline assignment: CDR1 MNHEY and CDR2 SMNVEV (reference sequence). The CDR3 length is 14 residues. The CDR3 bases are TGTGCCAGCAGTTACAAGCAGGGAGGCTATGGCTACACCTTC. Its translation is CASSYKQGGYGYTF.

The CDR3 DNA follows: TGTGCCAGCAGTTCAACCGGGACAATGAACACTGAAGCTTTCTTT. This encodes CASSSTGTMNTEAFF. The chain uses TRBV6-6 and TRBJ1-1; TRBD1 might be the D (6 bases). CDR1 is MNHNY and CDR2 is SVGAGI in the germline V gene (reference sequence). The CDR3 has 15 amino acids. The ends were cut back, 4 bases at V and 0 bases at J, with 12 bases in the middle.

CDR3 amino acids: CASSGSGIRGSGANVLTF. Here the CDR3 DNA reads TGTGCCAGCAGTGGAAGTGGCATCAGGGGGTCTGGGGCCAACGTCCTGACTTTC. This chain uses TRBV2 with TRBJ2-6, with TRBD1 matching 7 bases. With V trimmed by 4 bases and J by 1 base, 10 bases remained unmatched. CDR1 SNHLY and CDR2 FYNNEI come from the germline V gene. The CDR3 runs 18 residues.

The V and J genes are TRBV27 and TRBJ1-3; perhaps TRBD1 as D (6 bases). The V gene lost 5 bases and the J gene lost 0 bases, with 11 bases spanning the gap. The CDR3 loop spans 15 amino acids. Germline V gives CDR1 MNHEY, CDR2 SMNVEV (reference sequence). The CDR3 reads CASSKQGNSGNTIYF. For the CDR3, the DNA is TGTGCCAGCAGTAAACAGGGCAACTCTGGAAACACCATATATTTT.

The CDR3 sequence is CASSLGGGGAVNEQFF. The CDR3 coding sequence is TGTGCCAGCAGCTTAGGAGGGGGGGGCGCTGTCAATGAGCAGTTCTTC. The chain has TRBV7-2 and TRBJ2-1, with D tentatively TRBD2 (7 bases). CDR3 length: 16 residues. V gave up 1 base and J gave up 6 bases, with 16 bases separating them. From germline, CDR1 is SGHTA and CDR2 FQGNSA.

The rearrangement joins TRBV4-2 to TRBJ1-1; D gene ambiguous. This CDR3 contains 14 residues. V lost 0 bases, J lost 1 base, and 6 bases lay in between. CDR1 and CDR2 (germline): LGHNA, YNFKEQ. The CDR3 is CASSQDLTNTEAFF. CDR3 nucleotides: TGTGCCAGCAGCCAAGATCTCACGAACACTGAAGCTTTCTTT.

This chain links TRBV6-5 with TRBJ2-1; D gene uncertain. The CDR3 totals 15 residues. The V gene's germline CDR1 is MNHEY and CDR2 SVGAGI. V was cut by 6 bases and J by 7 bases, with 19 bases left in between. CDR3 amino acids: CASRRTEANGNEQFF. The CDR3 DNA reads TGTGCCAGCAGGAGGACCGAGGCGAATGGTAATGAGCAGTTCTTC.

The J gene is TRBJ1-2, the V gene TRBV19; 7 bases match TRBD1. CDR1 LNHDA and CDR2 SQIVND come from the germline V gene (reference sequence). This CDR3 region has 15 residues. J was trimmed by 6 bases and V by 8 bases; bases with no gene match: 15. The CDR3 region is CASSSPTTGVNGYTF. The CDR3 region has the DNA TGTGCCAGTTCTTCGCCTACCACAGGGGTTAATGGCTACACCTTC.

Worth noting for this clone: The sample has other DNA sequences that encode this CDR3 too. CDR3 nucleotide sequence: TGCGCCAGCAGCTTGACAGCTGATCAGCCCCAGCATTTT. The encoded protein is CASSLTADQPQHF. The genes are TRBV5-1 and TRBJ1-5; D uncertain. CDR1 SGHRS and CDR2 YFSETQ come from the germline V gene. The CDR3 runs 13 residues. Trimming stripped 1 base from V and 5 bases from J, with 7 bases between.

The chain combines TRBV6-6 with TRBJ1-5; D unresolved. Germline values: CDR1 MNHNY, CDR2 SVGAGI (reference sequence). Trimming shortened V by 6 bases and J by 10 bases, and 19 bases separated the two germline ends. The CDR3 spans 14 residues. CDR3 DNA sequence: TGTGCCAGCAGGCAAACGGCCCGCATCTATCCCCAGCATTTT. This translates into CASRQTARIYPQHF.

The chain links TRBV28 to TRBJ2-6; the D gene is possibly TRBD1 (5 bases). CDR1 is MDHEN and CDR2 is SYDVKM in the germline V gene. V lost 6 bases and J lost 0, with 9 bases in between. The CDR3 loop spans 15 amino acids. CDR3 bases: TGTGCCAGCAGCTCAGGGTACTCTGGGGCCAACGTCCTGACTTTC. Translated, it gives CASSSGYSGANVLTF.

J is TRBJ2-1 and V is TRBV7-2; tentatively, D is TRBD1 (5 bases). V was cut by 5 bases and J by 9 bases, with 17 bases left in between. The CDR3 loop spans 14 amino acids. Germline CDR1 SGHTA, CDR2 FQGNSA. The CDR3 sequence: CASSPQHPRGEQFF. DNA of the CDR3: TGTGCCAGCAGCCCTCAGCACCCTAGGGGTGAGCAGTTCTTC.

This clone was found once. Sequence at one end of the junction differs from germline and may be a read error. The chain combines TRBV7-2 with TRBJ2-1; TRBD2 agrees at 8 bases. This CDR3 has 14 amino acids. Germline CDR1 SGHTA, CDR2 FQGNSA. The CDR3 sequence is CASSLEGDPGLGIF. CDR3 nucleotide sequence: TGTGCCAGCAGCTTAGAGGGAGATCCGGGACTAGGGATCTTC.

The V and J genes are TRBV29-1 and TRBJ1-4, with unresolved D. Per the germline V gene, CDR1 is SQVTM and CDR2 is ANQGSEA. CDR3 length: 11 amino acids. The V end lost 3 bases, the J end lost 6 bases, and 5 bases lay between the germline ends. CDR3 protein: CSVEAYEKLFF. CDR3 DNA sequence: TGCAGCGTTGAGGCGTATGAAAAACTGTTTTTT.

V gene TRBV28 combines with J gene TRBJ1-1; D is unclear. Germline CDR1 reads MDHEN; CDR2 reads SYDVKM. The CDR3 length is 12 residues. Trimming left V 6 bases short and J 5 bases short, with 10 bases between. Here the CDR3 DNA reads TGTGCCAGCAGCCCCGGGAGGACTGAAGCTTTCTTT. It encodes CASSPGRTEAFF.

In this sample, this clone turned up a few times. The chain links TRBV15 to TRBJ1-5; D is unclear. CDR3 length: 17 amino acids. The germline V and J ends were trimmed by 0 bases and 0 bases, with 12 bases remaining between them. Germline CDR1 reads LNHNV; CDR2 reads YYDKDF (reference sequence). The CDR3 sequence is CATSRERAGYSNQPQHF. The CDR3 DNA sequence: TGTGCCACCAGCAGAGAGCGGGCAGGATATAGCAATCAGCCCCAGCATTTT.

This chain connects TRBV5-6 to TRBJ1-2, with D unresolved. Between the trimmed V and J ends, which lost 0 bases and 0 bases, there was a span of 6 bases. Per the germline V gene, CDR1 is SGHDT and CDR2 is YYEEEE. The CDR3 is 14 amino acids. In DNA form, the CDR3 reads TGTGCCAGCAGCTTGGATCGTTCTAACTATGGCTACACCTTC. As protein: CASSLDRSNYGYTF.

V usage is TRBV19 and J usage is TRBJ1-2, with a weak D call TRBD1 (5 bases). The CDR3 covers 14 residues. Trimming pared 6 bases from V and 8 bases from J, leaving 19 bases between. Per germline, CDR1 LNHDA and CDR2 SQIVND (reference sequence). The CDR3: CASREQVGAGGYTF. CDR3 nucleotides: TGTGCCAGTAGGGAACAGGTGGGAGCTGGGGGCTACACCTTC.

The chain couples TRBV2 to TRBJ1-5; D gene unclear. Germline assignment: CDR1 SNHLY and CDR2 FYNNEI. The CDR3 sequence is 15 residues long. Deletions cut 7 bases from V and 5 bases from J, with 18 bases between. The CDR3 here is CASTLDEAGYQPQHF. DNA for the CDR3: TGTGCCAGCACCTTGGACGAAGCCGGGTATCAGCCCCAGCATTTT.

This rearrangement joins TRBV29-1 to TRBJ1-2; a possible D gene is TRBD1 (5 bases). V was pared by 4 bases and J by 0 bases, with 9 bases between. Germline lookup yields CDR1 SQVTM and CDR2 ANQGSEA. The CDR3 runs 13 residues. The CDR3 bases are TGCAGCGTTGTGGGACGGTCTAACTATGGCTACACCTTC. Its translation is CSVVGRSNYGYTF.